Following are 25 T cell receptor beta chains from one sample sequenced in a study of EBV T-cell therapy then PD-1 blockade in nasopharyngeal carcinoma (dated by TCRdb to the early 2020s). Receptors were amplified or captured by the immunoSEQ multiplex PCR assay. The table was pulled from immuneACCESS by TCRdb, which kept in-frame rearrangements only. Such tables lose some clones; where checked, under half of the loss comes from unresolved V genes, and the rest has no known cause. In all, the sample holds roughly 22,000 clones, and 70% to 85% of those were seen once. 24% of the sample lies in the top ten. For these TCRs, the target antigens are not known. Sample treatment or condition, as interpreted from the label and publication: AdE1-LMPpoly-expanded autologous EBV-specific T-cell therapy followed by anti-PD-1 nivolumab. This sample comprised CD8+ T cells from blood, obtained at day -245 from a patient whose treatment included autologous EBV-specific T cells and nivolumab. The receptors derive from a man in his forties with nasopharyngeal carcinoma.

This clone has just one count. The chain has TRBV24-1 and TRBJ2-1, with 12 bases that match TRBD2. Per germline, CDR1 KGHDR and CDR2 SFDVKD. Unmatched junction bases numbered 7, after V lost 0 bases and J lost 2 bases. This CDR3 spans 19 amino acids. The CDR3 protein is CATSDLRASGGDPYNEQFF. The DNA for the CDR3 is TGTGCCACCAGTGATTTGAGGGCTAGCGGGGGGGACCCCTACAATGAGCAGTTCTTC.

This clone was seen a single time. The V gene is TRBV6-6, the J gene TRBJ1-6; 9 bases agree with TRBD1. CDR3 length equals 16 residues. V dropped 5 bases and J dropped 12; count of bases not matched to a gene: 14. Germline-derived CDR1 and CDR2 are MNHNY and SVGAGI (reference sequence). CDR3 in DNA: TGTGCCAGCAGTCGACTCCGGGACAGGGTACTGTTACCCCTCCACTTT. The encoded protein is CASSRLRDRVLLPLHF.

This sequence joins TRBV9 and TRBJ1-2; tentative D call: TRBD1 (5 bases). Trimming took 7 bases from V and 6 from J, leaving 13 bases between them. CDR1 is SGDLS, CDR2 YYNGEE, per germline. The CDR3 length is 12 residues. DNA for the CDR3: TGTGCCAGCTGGGGGGGTAGGCATGGCTACACCTTC. This translates into CASWGGRHGYTF.

This clone was seen a few times. The rearrangement joins TRBV7-2 to TRBJ2-1; 9 bases are a match to TRBD2. The CDR3 totals 17 residues. V was pared by 1 base and J by 8 bases, with 12 bases of the junction left unmatched. Germline V gene lookup returns CDR1 SGHTA and CDR2 FQGNSA. The CDR3 bases are TGTGCCAGCAGCTTAGGGGTTTGGCGGGGGGGCCTTGATGAGCAGTTCTTC. The encoded protein is CASSLGVWRGGLDEQFF.

This rearrangement joins TRBV5-6 to TRBJ2-1; TRBD1 or TRBD2 may be the D gene (5 bases each). Per the germline V gene, CDR1 is SGHDT and CDR2 is YYEEEE. V dropped 0 bases and J dropped 7 bases, with 20 bases sitting between them. The CDR3 consists of 17 residues. CDR3 in amino acids: CASSLASGRPPRNEQFF. The CDR3 nucleotides are TGTGCCAGCAGCTTGGCCTCGGGGCGCCCACCTCGGAATGAGCAGTTCTTC.

The rearrangement joins TRBV2 to TRBJ1-1; TRBD1 agrees at 8 bases. Germline CDR1 SNHLY, CDR2 FYNNEI. The CDR3 consists of 13 residues. V was clipped by 2 bases and J by 7 bases; unmatched bases: 3. The DNA of the CDR3 is TGTGCCAGCAGTGAACTGGACAGGGTTGAAGCTTTCTTT. This codes for CASSELDRVEAFF.

The chain has TRBV21-1 and TRBJ1-2; TRBD1, the D gene given by the table, was not confirmed from the DNA. TRBV21-1 is reported as a pseudogene. The CDR3 is 15 amino acids. The CDR3 sequence: CASSTRSTGLDGYTF. In nucleotides, the CDR3 is TGTGCCAGCAGCACCCGTTCGACAGGGTTGGATGGCTACACCTTC.

This chain joins TRBV6-4 and TRBJ2-1; maybe TRBD2 (7 bases). Trimming removed 0 bases from V and 9 bases from J, with 15 bases in between. The length of the CDR3 is 15 residues. Germline V lookup: CDR1 MRHNA, CDR2 SNTAGT. Here the CDR3 reads CASSDSNGGGGEQFF. In DNA form, the CDR3 reads TGTGCCAGCAGTGACTCGAACGGGGGCGGGGGTGAGCAGTTCTTC.

The chain uses TRBV6-2 or TRBV6-3 and TRBJ2-7; D not certain. V lost 3 bases to trimming and J lost 1 base, with 7 bases between them. The CDR3 runs 13 residues. Germline lookup yields CDR1 MNHEY and CDR2 SVGEGT. CDR3 sequence reads: CASSYLGSYEQYF. In DNA form, the CDR3 reads TGTGCCAGCAGTTATCTGGGGTCCTACGAGCAGTACTTC.

The chain recombines TRBV6-1 with TRBJ1-4; a possible D gene is TRBD1 (5 bases). Trimming shortened V by 3 bases and J by 8 bases, and 16 bases separated the two germline ends. The CDR3 is made up of 15 amino acids. The germline gives CDR1 MNHNS, CDR2 SASEGT. The CDR3 loop is CASSDPRGVLEKLFF. CDR3 DNA: TGTGCCAGCAGTGATCCCCGGGGGGTTTTGGAAAAACTGTTTTTT.

The CDR3 loop reads CASSAWDREAGGYTF. The CDR3 region has the DNA TGTGCCAGCAGCGCGTGGGACAGGGAAGCGGGTGGCTACACCTTC. The chain has TRBV9 and TRBJ1-2; TRBD1 agrees at 9 bases. V lost 3 bases and J lost 7; bases outside the gene matches: 10. Germline V gene sequence: CDR1 SGDLS, CDR2 YYNGEE. This CDR3 contains 15 residues.

The chain couples TRBV7-6 to TRBJ2-7; either TRBD1 or TRBD2 may fit D (5 bases each). Germline-derived CDR1 and CDR2 are SGHVS and FNYEAQ. V was pared by 5 bases and J by 3 bases, with 11 bases between. The CDR3 spans 13 residues. The CDR3 DNA reads as TGTGCCAGCAGCATGGGACCGAACTACGAGCAGTACTTC. It yields the protein CASSMGPNYEQYF. The variable domain in full, with the rest retrieved from reference TRBV7-6 and TRBJ2-7, is GAGVSQSPRYKVTKRGQDVALRCDPISGHVSLYWYRQALGQGPEFLTYFNYEAQQDKSGLPNDRFSAERPEGSISTLTIQRTEQRDSAMYRCASSMGPNYEQYFGPGTRLTVT.

The rearrangement links TRBV27 to TRBJ2-7; TRBD1 agrees at 12 bases. Germline V gene sequence: CDR1 MNHEY, CDR2 SMNVEV (reference sequence). Trimming at V came to 6 bases and at J to 2 bases, leaving 8 bases not matched to a gene. The CDR3 is 16 amino acids. CDR3 nucleotides: TGTGCCAGCAGGGGGACAGGGGGCTTCGCCGCCTACGAGCAGTACTTC. Protein product: CASRGTGGFAAYEQYF.

The genes are TRBV27 and TRBJ2-3; 9 nucleotides agree with TRBD2. Germline CDR1 MNHEY, CDR2 SMNVEV (reference sequence). CDR3 size: 17 residues. The trim removed 2 bases at V and 5 bases at J, leaving 11 bases unmatched. CDR3 region: CASSLTAGGLLGDTQYF. CDR3 nucleotide sequence: TGTGCCAGCAGTTTAACAGCGGGGGGCCTCCTAGGAGATACGCAGTATTTT.

This clone is large. This chain joins TRBV4-3 and TRBJ1-2; TRBD1 might be the D (5 bases). V lost 4 bases to trimming and J lost 7 bases, with 22 bases between them. This CDR3 contains 16 residues. CDR1 is LGHNA and CDR2 is YSLEER in the germline V gene. In DNA form, the CDR3 reads TGCGCCAGCAGCCTTCAAACCGACAGTCTGGCGAGTGGCTACACCTTC. Its protein is CASSLQTDSLASGYTF.

The chain recombines TRBV3-1 (or the pseudogene TRBV3-2) with TRBJ1-1; D is undetermined. Germline assignment: CDR1 LGHDT and CDR2 YNNKEL (reference sequence). This CDR3 has 14 amino acids. V was clipped by 1 base and J by 1 base, with 7 bases between them. CDR3 residues: CASSQVKGNTEAFF. The CDR3 DNA reads as TGTGCCAGCAGCCAAGTGAAAGGGAACACTGAAGCTTTCTTT.

This chain uses TRBV5-4 with TRBJ2-1; 9 nucleotides match TRBD1. The trim removed 3 bases at V and 4 bases at J, leaving 2 bases unmatched. The CDR3 is 14 residues long. CDR1 and CDR2 (germline): SGHNT, YYREEE (reference sequence). CDR3 protein: CASSWGQGYNEQFF. Here the CDR3 DNA reads TGTGCCAGCAGCTGGGGACAGGGATACAATGAGCAGTTCTTC.

The chain carries TRBV27 and TRBJ1-6; D uncertain. Deletions cut 6 bases from V and 6 bases from J, with 12 bases between. This CDR3 spans 14 amino acids. Germline assignment: CDR1 MNHEY and CDR2 SMNVEV (reference sequence). CDR3 coding DNA: TGTGCCAGCAGCAGCTCTAGGTTTAATTCACCCCTCCACTTT. This sequence encodes CASSSSRFNSPLHF.

The chain carries TRBV19 and TRBJ1-1; 7 bases line up with TRBD1. J gave up 8 bases and V 6 bases, and 6 bases lay outside the gene matches. Looked up from germline, CDR1 is LNHDA and CDR2 is SQIVND (reference sequence). The CDR3 contains 12 residues. The CDR3 region is CASRTGATEAFF. CDR3 DNA: TGTGCCAGTAGAACAGGGGCAACGGAAGCTTTCTTT.

The chain is built from TRBV7-9 and TRBJ2-2, with 9 bases aligning to TRBD1. The CDR3 totals 16 residues. Germline V gene sequence: CDR1 SEHNR, CDR2 FQNEAQ (reference sequence). Trimming took 6 bases from V and 0 from J; bases not matched to a gene: 5. CDR3 region: CASSLQGAANTGELFF. Here the CDR3 DNA reads TGTGCCAGCAGTTTACAGGGGGCTGCGAACACCGGGGAGCTGTTTTTT.

The CDR3 sequence: CASSPTRAGGLEQFF. Written as DNA, the CDR3 is TGTGCCAGTAGTCCCACCCGAGCGGGGGGGTTGGAGCAGTTCTTC. The rearrangement joins TRBV19 to TRBJ2-1; 10 bases agree with TRBD2. In germline, CDR1 is LNHDA, CDR2 SQIVND (reference sequence). CDR3 length: 15 residues. After removal of 5 bases from V and 10 bases from J, the junction contained 11 bases not matched to a gene.

CDR3: CSASLPGTDTQYF. The CDR3 DNA reads as TGCAGTGCTAGTTTGCCAGGCACAGATACGCAGTATTTT. This chain joins TRBV20-1 and TRBJ2-3; D not certain. The germline gives CDR1 DFQATT, CDR2 SNEGSKA (reference sequence). V was shortened by 3 bases and J by 1 base, with 8 bases between the two germline ends. The CDR3 has 13 amino acids.

V usage is TRBV27 and J usage is TRBJ2-6, with a tentative D call TRBD1 (5 bases). V gave up 0 bases and J gave up 4 bases, with 10 bases separating them. The CDR3 has 16 amino acids. The V gene's germline CDR1 is MNHEY and CDR2 SMNVEV (reference sequence). CDR3 region: CASSLSPGSGANVLTF. As DNA, the CDR3 is TGTGCCAGCAGTTTATCTCCAGGGTCAGGGGCCAACGTCCTGACTTTC.

The gene calls are TRBV4-1 and TRBJ2-7; 11 positions agree with TRBD1. The CDR3 has 13 amino acids. Germline trimming cut 5 bases from V and 4 bases from J; bases unmatched to any gene: 1. Germline V gene data show CDR1 as MGHRA and CDR2 as YSYEKL. The CDR3 region has the DNA TGCGCCAGCAGCGGGGACAGGGGGTACGAGCAGTACTTC. Protein: CASSGDRGYEQYF.

V gene TRBV29-1 combines with J gene TRBJ2-7; D is perhaps TRBD2 (6 bases). Trimming took 2 bases from V and 3 from J, leaving 11 bases between them. The CDR3 has 13 residues. The germline CDR1 and CDR2 sequences are SQVTM and ANQGSEA. CDR3 in amino acids: CSVESRGGYEQYF. The CDR3 DNA is TGCAGCGTTGAATCCCGGGGAGGCTACGAGCAGTACTTC.